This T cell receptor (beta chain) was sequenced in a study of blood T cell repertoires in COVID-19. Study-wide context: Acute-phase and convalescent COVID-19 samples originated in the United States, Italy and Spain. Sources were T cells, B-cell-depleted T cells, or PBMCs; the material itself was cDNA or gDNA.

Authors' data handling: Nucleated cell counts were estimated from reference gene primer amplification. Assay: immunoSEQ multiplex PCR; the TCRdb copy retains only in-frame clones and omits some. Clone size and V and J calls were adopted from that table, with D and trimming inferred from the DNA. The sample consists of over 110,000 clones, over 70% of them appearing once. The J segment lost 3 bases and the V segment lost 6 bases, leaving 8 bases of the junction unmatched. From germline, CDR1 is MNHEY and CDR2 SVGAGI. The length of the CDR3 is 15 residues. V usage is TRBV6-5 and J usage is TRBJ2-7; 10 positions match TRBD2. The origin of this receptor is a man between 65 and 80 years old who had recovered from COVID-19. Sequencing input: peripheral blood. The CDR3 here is CASRGIGLADYEQYF. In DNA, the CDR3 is TGTGCCAGCAGGGGCATCGGACTAGCGGACTACGAGCAGTACTTC.